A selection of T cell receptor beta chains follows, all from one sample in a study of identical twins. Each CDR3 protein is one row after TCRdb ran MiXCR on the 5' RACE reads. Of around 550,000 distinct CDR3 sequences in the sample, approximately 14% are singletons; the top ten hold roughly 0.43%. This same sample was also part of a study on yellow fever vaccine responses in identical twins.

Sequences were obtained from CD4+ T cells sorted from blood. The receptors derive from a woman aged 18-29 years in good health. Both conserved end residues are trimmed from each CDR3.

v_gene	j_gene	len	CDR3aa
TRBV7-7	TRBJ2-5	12	ASSPTDSKETQY
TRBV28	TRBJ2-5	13	ASYKPTTSWETQY
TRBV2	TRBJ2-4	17	ASSARTGAHSLAKNIQY
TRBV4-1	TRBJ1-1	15	ASSQRHLGQPNTEAF
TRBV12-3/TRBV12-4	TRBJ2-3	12	ASSLGTVTDTQY
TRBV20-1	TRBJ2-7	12	SAREPKALWEQY
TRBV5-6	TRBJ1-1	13	ASSLALGARTEAF
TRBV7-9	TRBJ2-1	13	ASSQGFLVTDEQF
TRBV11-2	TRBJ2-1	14	ASSYLGGSSYNEQF
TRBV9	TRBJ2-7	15	ASSSPLGRPNSYEQY
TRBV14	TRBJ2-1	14	ASSQGAASSYNEQF
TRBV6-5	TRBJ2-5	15	ASSYYGQGIIQETQY
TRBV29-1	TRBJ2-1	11	SVGGTGWGEQF
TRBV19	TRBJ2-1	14	ASTPLGAGNYNEQF
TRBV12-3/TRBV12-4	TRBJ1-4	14	ASSPTNRGNNEKLF
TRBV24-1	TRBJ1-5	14	ATSQGGQGNNQPQH
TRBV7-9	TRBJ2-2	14	ASSSPRQGNTGELF
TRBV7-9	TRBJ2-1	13	ASSPSGSAYNEQF
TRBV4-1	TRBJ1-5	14	ASSQGGAMGNQPQH
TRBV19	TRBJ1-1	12	ASSIGGFVTEAF
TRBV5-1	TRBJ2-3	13	ASSPTAATTDTQY
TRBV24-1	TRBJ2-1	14	ATSDPKRTGYNEQF
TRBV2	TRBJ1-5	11	ASSEAKTQPQH
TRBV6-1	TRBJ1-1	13	ASRDTGRGGTEAF
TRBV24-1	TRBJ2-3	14	ATSDSPSTSTDTQY
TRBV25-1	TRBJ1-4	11	ASSAGTGLKLF
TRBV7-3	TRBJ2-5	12	ASSLRVGGETQY
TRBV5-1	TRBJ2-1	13	ASSLFSGRNYEQF
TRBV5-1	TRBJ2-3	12	ASSPGQDTDTQY
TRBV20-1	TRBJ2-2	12	SAPGPLTTGELF
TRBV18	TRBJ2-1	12	ASSPSRGFVEQF
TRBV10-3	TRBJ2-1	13	AIRLGDAPHNEQF
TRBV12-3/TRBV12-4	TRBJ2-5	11	ASRPGGQETQY
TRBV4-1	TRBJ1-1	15	ASSQVPPDLNPTEAF
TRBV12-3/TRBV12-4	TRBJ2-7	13	ASSPGTSGLYEQY
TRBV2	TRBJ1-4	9	ASSELEKLF
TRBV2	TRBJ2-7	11	ASGPSGAYEQY
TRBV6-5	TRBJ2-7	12	ASSLQDRDYEQY
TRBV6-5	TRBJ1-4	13	ASSYSGAANEKLF